This T cell receptor beta chain was identified during a study of cytomegalovirus exposure and HLA in healthy donors. This CDR3 comprises 13 residues. The germline V and J ends were trimmed by 3 bases and 2 bases, with 10 bases remaining between them. Germline V gene data show CDR1 as GTSNPN and CDR2 as SVGIG (reference sequence). PCR amplification relied on 60 Vbeta primers (plus 13 Jbeta primers). Assay: immunoSEQ multiplex PCR; the TCRdb copy retains only in-frame clones and omits some. Of about 140,000 clones in the sample, more than 70% were seen once. The chain is built from TRBV30 and TRBJ1-1, with D possibly TRBD1 on 6 matching bases. Source material: PBMCs. The receptor was isolated from a male donor in good health and CMV-seronegative. DNA for the CDR3: TGTGCCTGGAGCCCAGGGGACAACACTGAAGCTTTCTTT. Protein product: CAWSPGDNTEAFF.